This T cell receptor (beta chain) was observed in a study of response to subunit inactivated influenza vaccine. Study conclusions and caveats: Authors suggested seasonal influenza vaccinations each recruit few new T cells.

The CDR3 spans 18 residues. Losses at the gene ends were 2 bases for V and 0 bases for J; bases not matched to a gene: 10. In germline, CDR1 is SGHDN, CDR2 FVKESK. This clonotype has just a few counts. Its antigen is as yet unknown. Via MiXCR, TCRdb re-called the RT-PCR reads, giving one row per CDR3 protein. The sample lists about 570,000 distinct CDR3 sequences, approximately 12% occurring once. This specimen consisted of PBMCs from blood, obtained on the day of vaccination. This rearrangement joins TRBV14 to TRBJ2-1; TRBD1 matches 7 bases. This sequence was found in a man between 50 and 59 years old who received an inactivated influenza vaccine. Written as DNA, the CDR3 is TGTGCCAGCAGCCAACCCGCCTGGACAGGAAGCTCCTACAATGAGCAGTTCTTC. It translates to CASSQPAWTGSSYNEQFF.